This TCR beta chain was recovered during a study of cytomegalovirus exposure and HLA in healthy donors. Study-wide background: A prior study identified 120 million or so unique TCR beta sequences from roughly 180 million T cells. Study observations and caveats: Through in vitro validation, a few CMV-associated chains were shown to be specific for CMV antigens. Association of a missense DCLRE1C variant with TCR beta V- and J-gene trimming was reported in a later analysis. Sequencing depth across donors, presence/absence analyses assumed, was roughly uniform.

PCR involved 60 Vbeta and 13 Jbeta primers. Repertoires were generated with immunoSEQ multiplex PCR, while TCRdb's copy carries only in-frame clones and drops some. The sample table includes roughly 120,000 clones. Concerning this clone itself: As yet, its antigen is unknown.

CDR3 size: 16 residues. Germline V gives CDR1 MNHEY, CDR2 SVGAGI. Unmatched junction bases numbered 5, after V lost 2 bases and J lost 5 bases. This TCR derives from a man aged 30 to 45 in good health and CMV-seronegative. The sequencing sample was made of PBMCs. V gene TRBV6-5 combines with J gene TRBJ2-1, with 11 positions matching TRBD1. The CDR3 DNA sequence: TGTGCCAGCAGTTACGGGGGACAGGGGGTGAACAATGAGCAGTTCTTC. This gives the protein CASSYGGQGVNNEQFF.